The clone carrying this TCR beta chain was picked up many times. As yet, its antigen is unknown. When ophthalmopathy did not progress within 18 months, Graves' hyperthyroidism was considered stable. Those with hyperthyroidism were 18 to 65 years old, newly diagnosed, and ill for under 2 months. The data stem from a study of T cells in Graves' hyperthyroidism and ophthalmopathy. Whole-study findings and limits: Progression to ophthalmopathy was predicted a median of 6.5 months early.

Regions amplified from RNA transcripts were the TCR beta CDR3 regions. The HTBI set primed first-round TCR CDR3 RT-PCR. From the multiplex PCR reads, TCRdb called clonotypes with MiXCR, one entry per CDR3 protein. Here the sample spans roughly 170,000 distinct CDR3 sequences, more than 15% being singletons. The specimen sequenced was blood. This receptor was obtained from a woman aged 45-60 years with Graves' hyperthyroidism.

The CDR3 reads CSASKGPLSSYNEQFF. For the CDR3, the DNA is TGCAGTGCTTCTAAGGGACCCCTCAGCTCCTACAATGAGCAGTTCTTC. The chain employs TRBV20-1 and TRBJ2-1, with D perhaps given as TRBD1 or TRBD2 (5 bases each). This CDR3 spans 16 amino acids. The germline V and J ends were trimmed by 5 bases and 0 bases, with 17 bases remaining between them. Germline V gene lookup returns CDR1 DFQATT and CDR2 SNEGSKA (reference sequence).